What follows are 17 T cell receptor beta chains derived from one specimen sequenced in a study of T cells in localized non-small cell lung cancer. Assay used: immunoSEQ multiplex PCR; TCRdb lists only in-frame clones, some missing. The sample has approximately 34,000 clones; 70% to 90% are singletons. The material was peripheral blood, obtained before any cancer treatment. The receptors originated from a woman between 35 and 70 years old with stage I lung adenocarcinoma.

This CDR3 is CASSPAVNTEAFF. CDR3 coding DNA: TGTGCCAGCAGCCCTGCAGTGAACACTGAAGCTTTCTTT. The chain links TRBV5-4 to TRBJ1-1; no definite D call. With 4 bases removed from V and 0 bases from J, the gap between germline ends came to 7 bases. This CDR3 contains 13 residues. Germline V lookup: CDR1 SGHNT, CDR2 YYREEE (reference sequence).

The chain carries TRBV21-1 and TRBJ2-2; the listed D gene, TRBD2, was not tested against the DNA. TRBV21-1 is annotated as a pseudogene. The CDR3 length is 20 residues. Here the CDR3 DNA reads TGTGCCATCCCCTGGGGCTCACGCCCCCGCGGGGGAGAGTTCACCGGGGAGCTGTTTTTT. It specifies CAIPWGSRPRGGEFTGELFF.

The chain uses TRBV5-1 and TRBJ1-3, with 8 bases fitting TRBD1. The CDR3 has 21 residues. From germline, CDR1 is SGHRS and CDR2 YFSETQ. Trimming cost V 0 bases and J 0 bases; bases outside gene matches: 17. CDR3 loop: CASSLVRDRGVPPHSGNTIYF. DNA of the CDR3: TGCGCCAGCAGCTTGGTAAGAGACAGGGGCGTTCCTCCCCACTCTGGAAACACCATATATTTT.

The gene calls are TRBV18 and TRBJ2-5; D gene uncertain. V shed 0 bases and J shed 7 bases, with 15 bases lying between them. CDR1 and CDR2 from the germline V gene are KGHSH and LQKENI. The CDR3 totals 15 residues. The CDR3 here is CASSPPEQRPRTQYF. In DNA form, the CDR3 reads TGTGCCAGCTCACCACCCGAACAGAGGCCTCGGACCCAGTACTTC.

The chain is built from TRBV6-5 and TRBJ2-7, with TRBD2 matching over 10 bases. CDR1 is MNHEY and CDR2 is SVGAGI in the germline V gene. The CDR3 is 13 residues long. V trimming: 7 bases; J trimming: 5 bases; junction bases outside the gene matches: 5. CDR3 in amino acids: CASKAGGLNEQYF. The CDR3 coding sequence is TGTGCCAGCAAAGCGGGGGGGCTGAACGAGCAGTACTTC.

CDR3 residues: CASRRQSGYTF. The CDR3 DNA is TGTGCCAGTAGGAGACAGAGCGGCTACACCTTC. V is TRBV19 and J is TRBJ1-2; TRBD1 is a possible D gene (5 bases). Germline V gives CDR1 LNHDA, CDR2 SQIVND (reference sequence). V lost 6 bases and J lost 8, with 10 bases in between. The CDR3 loop spans 11 amino acids.

The chain uses TRBV5-3 and TRBJ2-7; possibly TRBD2 for D (6 bases). TRBV5-3 is an ORF, with its function uncertain. This CDR3 is 18 amino acids long. V was shortened by 2 bases and J by 4 bases, with 25 bases between the two germline ends. CDR3 DNA: TGTGCCAGAAGCTTCACCTTTCCGGGACCCCAGGGAGGTTACGAGCAGTACTTC. Translated: CARSFTFPGPQGGYEQYF.

The chain couples TRBV7-6 to TRBJ1-5; D uncertain. The CDR3 sequence is 14 residues long. Germline V CDR1 and CDR2: SGHVS, FNYEAQ. The V end lost 6 bases, the J end lost 7 bases, and 16 bases lay between the germline ends. CDR3 nucleotides: TGTGCCAGCAGTTCCCAGATGGGGAGGCAGCCCCAGCATTTT. It yields the protein CASSSQMGRQPQHF.

The count of this clone is one. The V and J genes are TRBV15 and TRBJ2-3, with a weak D call TRBD2 (5 bases). Germline V CDR1 and CDR2: LNHNV, YYDKDF (reference sequence). The CDR3 spans 13 residues. Trimming took 8 bases from V and 3 from J, leaving 12 bases between them. CDR3 coding DNA: TGTGCCACCGGGGAGATTCGGACAGATACGCAGTATTTT. Translation: CATGEIRTDTQYF.

The chain uses TRBV4-1 and TRBJ2-3, with D perhaps matching TRBD1 (6 bases). The CDR3 covers 14 residues. Between the trimmed V and J ends, which lost 1 base and 6 bases, there was a span of 11 bases. Germline V gene sequence: CDR1 MGHRA, CDR2 YSYEKL. CDR3 protein: CASSQAQGLDTQYF. CDR3 coding DNA: TGCGCCAGCAGCCAAGCTCAGGGGTTGGATACGCAGTATTTT.

This clone was seen only once. The chain has TRBV19 and TRBJ2-3; TRBD2 might be the D (6 bases). The germline CDR1 and CDR2 sequences are LNHDA and SQIVND (reference sequence). The CDR3 runs to 16 residues. Trimming took 9 bases from V and 4 from J, leaving 23 bases between them. CDR3 coding DNA: TGTGCCAGCGCTAAACTCTTCACCAGGGAGGCAGATACGCAGTATTTT. Its protein product is CASAKLFTREADTQYF.

The chain combines TRBV7-8 with TRBJ2-5, with D unresolved. This CDR3 has 15 residues. The germline V gene encodes CDR1 SGHVS and CDR2 FQNEAQ. The V gene lost 1 base and the J gene lost 4 bases, with 13 bases spanning the gap. The CDR3 coding sequence is TGTGCCAGCAGCTTAGAAAGATTCCTTTTAGAGACCCAGTACTTC. Translating it yields CASSLERFLLETQYF. Supplemented by reference TRBV7-8 and TRBJ2-5, the full variable domain reads GAGVSQSPRYKVAKRGQDVALRCDPISGHVSLFWYQQALGQGPEFLTYFQNEAQLDKSGLPSDRFFAERPEGSVSTLKIQRTQQEDSAVYLCASSLERFLLETQYFGPGTRLLVL.

The J gene is TRBJ1-1, the V gene TRBV5-1; tentatively, D is TRBD1 (5 bases). The CDR3 runs 16 residues. Germline V gives CDR1 SGHRS, CDR2 YFSETQ. V was trimmed by 4 bases and J by 0 bases, leaving 16 bases between them. As DNA, the CDR3 is TGCGCCAGCAGCCGTACAACGGGGGAAATGAACACTGAAGCTTTCTTT. This gives the protein CASSRTTGEMNTEAFF.

The chain joins TRBV19 to TRBJ1-3; D is possibly TRBD1 (5 bases). The V gene's germline CDR1 is LNHDA and CDR2 SQIVND (reference sequence). The CDR3 covers 15 residues. The V end was cut by 4 bases, the J end by 4 bases, with 14 bases between. In DNA, the CDR3 is TGTGCCAGTAGTACCCCGGCAGGGTACGGAAACACCATATATTTT. This sequence encodes CASSTPAGYGNTIYF.

This clone was observed once. At one of its ends the junction is not consistent with the germline gene, which may arise from a read error. Other DNA sequences in the same sample also yield this CDR3. The rearrangement joins TRBV6-1 to TRBJ1-3; 9 bases agree with TRBD1. The CDR3 has 17 amino acids. CDR1 and CDR2 from the germline V gene are MNHNS and SASEGT. In DNA, the CDR3 is TGCGCCAGCAGTGAGAATCCGGGACAGGGCTCTGGAAACACCATATATTTT. Its protein is CASSENPGQGSGNTIYF.

The V call is TRBV19, the J call TRBJ2-5; 9 nucleotides align to TRBD2. The CDR3 length is 15 residues. Unmatched junction bases numbered 5, after V lost 5 bases and J lost 1 base. Germline V gene lookup returns CDR1 LNHDA and CDR2 SQIVND (reference sequence). The DNA for the CDR3 is TGTGCCAGTAGTGTCACGACTAGCGGCCAAGAGACCCAGTACTTC. The encoded protein is CASSVTTSGQETQYF. Combining the CDR3 with reference TRBV19 and TRBJ2-5 gives the whole variable domain DGGITQSPKYLFRKEGQNVTLSCEQNLNHDAMYWYRQDPGQGLRLIYYSQIVNDFQKGDIAEGYSVSREKKESFPLTVTSAQKNPTAFYLCASSVTTSGQETQYFGPGTRLLVL.

J is TRBJ1-1 and V is TRBV28; maybe TRBD1 (5 bases). The CDR3 spans 16 residues. V dropped 4 bases and J dropped 5 bases, with 20 bases sitting between them. Germline CDR1 and CDR2: MDHEN and SYDVKM. The CDR3 loop is CASSSGLGGGSTEAFF. The CDR3 bases are TGTGCCAGCAGTTCGGGCCTCGGGGGAGGGAGTACTGAAGCTTTCTTT.